The T cell receptor (beta chain) under discussion was sequenced for a study of graft-versus-host responses after intestinal transplantation. Data came from immunoSEQ multiplex PCR; TCRdb stores just in-frame clones and leaves some out. The table includes fewer than 120,000 clones, roughly 95% detected once. A word on this clone: The antigen remains unidentified.

The V gene lost 1 base and the J gene lost 4 bases, with 6 bases spanning the gap. Germline values: CDR1 SGHTA, CDR2 FQGTGA. The CDR3 loop spans 13 amino acids. The V and J genes are TRBV7-3 and TRBJ2-3; no reliable D call. The sample in question was unstimulated CD8+ T cells sorted from spleen or lymph node cells, obtained before intestinal transplant. This receptor was taken from a human donor who received an intestinal transplant. In DNA form, the CDR3 reads TGTGCCAGCAGCTTAAGGGTCCCAGATACGCAGTATTTT. Amino acids: CASSLRVPDTQYF.